This T cell receptor (beta chain) originates from a study of cytomegalovirus exposure and HLA in healthy donors (dated by TCRdb to 2015 to 2018). For the wider study: An earlier analysis of roughly 570 of the donors reported about 300 Gb of sequence data and 117 million unique TCR beta sequences obtained from 150 million to 200 million T cells. About 280 gigabases of sequencing data and 78 million or so unique TCR sequences were included in an early release covering 550 to 650 HLA-typed donors. Among the 398 genotyped donors, around 81% belonged to the genetic ancestry cluster associated with self-reported Caucasian donors. The study aimed to test whether cataloging public T cell receptors could reveal signatures of past pathogen exposure. The study used immunosequencing to profile the T cell repertoires of approximately 630 subjects and linked those repertoires to cytomegalovirus serostatus. Besides the first cohort of 500 to 700 subjects, a separate validation cohort made up of 120 different subjects was used. To predict cytomegalovirus infection status, the study combined high-throughput TCR immunosequencing, statistical association of individual TCRs with disease status, and machine learning. In a later analysis, previously published TCR beta repertoires from roughly 710 donors were re-analyzed and high-resolution HLA genotyping was added so that TCR occurrence patterns could be studied. Rather than using new phenotypic data, the later analysis identified candidate immune exposures from TCR beta sequences and from how often those sequences occurred across donors. To decide whether each TCR beta V gene segment behaved as functional or pseudogenic, an earlier analysis of 587 of the donors relied on high-throughput TCR beta sequencing. Donor age, sex, ethnicity and CMV serostatus were collected together with the repertoire data. Genome-wide SNP genotypes for about 60% of the 666 donors were used in a later genetic analysis, which treated that subset as a discovery cohort. All discovery cohort repertoires had been generated on a single sequencing platform. Both class I and class II loci were covered by HLA typing, at four-digit resolution. Typing coverage varied by locus: about 620-630 donors for A, B, C, DRB1 and DQB1; approximately 500 for DQA1; over 600 for DPA1; about 450 for DPB1. Roughly five DR-DQ haplotypes were handled as single units for association and clustering, since linkage in the cohort was strong. On average, 235,054 unique TCR beta nucleotide sequences were sequenced per donor among some 420 genotyped donors of the cohort, with roughly 18% of those sequences being non-productive.

On the study overall, not on this receptor specifically: A further reported finding was that TCR beta sequences accurately predicted the HLA-A and HLA-B alleles for most subjects in the first cohort. A later analysis reported that several top co-occurrence clusters appeared linked to parvovirus B19, influenza, CMV and Epstein-Barr virus. The earlier analysis of approximately 590 of the donors excluded over 15 rarely observed V segments, including chromosome 9 orphons, because counts were too low. Most TCR sequences were observed very rarely across donors, whereas some public TCRs were present in many individuals. Only TCR beta chains were sequenced in this cohort, and the absence of alpha or paired-chain data limited detectable features. Assigning TCR associations to individual alleles was difficult when HLA alleles, especially DR and DQ, strongly co-occurred. Correlated functional status among segregating V segments might reflect linkage disequilibrium, but an unknown experimental factor could not be ruled out. In the study, 164 TCR beta chains were listed as associated with cytomegalovirus. V-gene and J-gene trimming of TCR beta chains was associated with a missense DCLRE1C variant in a later genetic analysis, and the association was replicated in an independent cohort. Immune exposure information for the cohort was limited to CMV serostatus. A few of the identified cytomegalovirus-associated TCR beta chains were confirmed in vitro to be specific for cytomegalovirus antigens. Sequencing depth was assumed to be roughly uniform across donors in the presence/absence analyses, though that assumption may not hold. In both the original and validation cohorts, the classifier was reported to diagnose cytomegalovirus status with high specificity and sensitivity. A later analysis found that most CMV-associated TCR beta chains appeared HLA-restricted, with HLA associations seemingly driven largely by CMV exposure. Because some donors lacked HLA typing at each locus, the association tests relied only on the typed subset. In a later analysis, HLA-associated TCR beta chains showed more clonal expansion and lower generation probabilities than non-associated chains that were equally common. According to the authors, the approach could potentially be generalized to other disease states and immunological phenotypes. Because the 87-base-pair reads could not distinguish some IMGT-functional V segments, including TRBV6-2 and TRBV6-3, those segments were excluded. A later analysis associated 16,951 TCR beta sequences with specific HLA alleles at a false discovery rate of 0.05. In a later genetic analysis, fewer N-insertions in productive TCRs were reported among donors in an Asian-associated ancestry cluster than the roughly 640-donor mean. In an earlier analysis of around 600 of the donors, most TCR beta V segments appeared in productive rearrangements about 87% or about 30% of the time, broadly matching IMGT annotations. A cluster of highly shared sequence variants was judged likely to be a technical artifact of the sequencing pipeline. A later analysis found that TCR association rates varied across HLA loci, with DRB1 alleles showing the most associated TCRs and HLA-C alleles the fewest.

With respect to this clone: The antigen this receptor binds is unknown. No much larger clonotype is one base removed from it; base qualities were not supplied.

The cohort consisted of 670 or so healthy bone marrow donors. At the time of sampling, all cohort members were nominally healthy, though unrecorded immune exposures were likely present. The donor tested CMV seronegative and was one of the 352 seronegative cohort members. A peripheral blood sample was provided by each donor, and peripheral blood mononuclear cells were used for TCR beta sequencing. Genomic DNA was extracted from the blood cell samples with the Qiagen DNeasy Blood Extraction Kit. Ends trimmed: V by 6 bases, J by 9 bases; bases unmatched to a gene: 8. In the germline V gene, CDR1 corresponds to MNHEY and CDR2 to SVGAGI. The CDR3 goes from the cysteine to the phenylalanine over 14 residues. Of all the DNA, just the CDR3 is kept, 42 bases in frame from base 1. The library was made by the immunoSEQ multiplex PCR assay. A mixture of 60 forward primers for TCR Vbeta segments and 13 reverse primers for TCR Jbeta segments was used in the multiplex PCR. The CDR3 region of rearranged TCR beta genes was amplified from genomic DNA with a multiplex PCR assay. The amplified TCR beta libraries were sequenced on the Illumina HiSeq System as 87-base-pair reads. The paper's processing steps were these. A later analysis tallied some 79 million unique TCR beta chains across the 666 repertoires, and 10 million to 11 million of those chains were shared by two or more donors. A nearest-neighbor algorithm error-corrected the raw reads and collapsed the reads into unique sequences, merging closely related sequences to remove PCR and sequencing errors. V, D and J gene segments were assigned by aligning CDR3 sequences to IMGT reference sequences. For a sequence to be retained, a match of at least six nucleotides was required to both a V gene segment and a J gene segment. A rearrangement was called productive if the CDR3 had no stop codons and remained in frame with V and J, and every other rearrangement was called non-productive. Following IMGT convention, CDR3 was defined as the stretch from the second conserved V-encoded cysteine to the conserved J-encoded phenylalanine. The earlier analysis of some 540 of the donors excluded any sequence lacking an unambiguous match to a single V gene segment. In an earlier analysis of several hundred of the donors, V segments were called functional above 56.7% productive rearrangements and were called segregating when the between-donor standard deviation exceeded 5%. A statistical classification framework was developed to diagnose cytomegalovirus status using the catalog of TCR beta chain sequences. In a later analysis, V and J genes were assigned by comparing TCR nucleotide sequences against IMGT/GENE-DB human TR gene sequences. Using the TCRdist pipeline, a later analysis assigned CDR3 sequences along with most-parsimonious VDJ recombination scenarios. A later analysis defined each TCR beta chain by its CDR3 amino acid sequence plus V-gene family, and excluded reads lacking a unique V-gene family. As a way to deal with suspected cross-contamination and a sequencing artifact, a later analysis dropped 450 to 600 nucleotide sequences that were highly shared and had low generation probability. A later analysis calculated a clonal expansion index for each public chain from normalized within-repertoire ranks of inferred template counts. Generation probabilities in a later analysis came from a VDJ recombination model fitted to out-of-frame rearrangements, and those results were checked against IGoR. In a later analysis, TCR-TCR, TCR-HLA and TCR-CMV co-occurrence was scored with hypergeometric tests, and a repertoire-size bias correction was applied to TCR pairs. A later analysis estimated false discovery rates by permuting HLA or CMV assignments 20 times. A later analysis grouped co-occurring TCRs with DBSCAN, adding TCRdist sequence similarity when clustering within HLA-allele-positive subsets. For co-occurrence clustering, repertoires with fewer than 30,000 or more than 120,000 public chains were excluded, along with about five repertoires with anomalous nucleotide sharing. TCRdb carries this immuneACCESS record with in-frame sequences only. Its versions omit some clonotypes, under half of them owing to an unresolved V gene in the studies checked, with the rest unexplained. That table supplies the V and J calls and clone size; D and trimming were determined from the DNA. For this sample there are about 140,000 clones; around 86% appear just once. Over 1% of the sample is held by the ten biggest clonotypes.

The chain links TRBV6-5 with TRBJ2-1; 10 nucleotides in the junction match TRBD2. The sequenced sample consisted of PBMCs. This receptor was taken from a female donor in good health and CMV-seronegative. CDR3 sequence: CASRKREGPSEQFF. The nucleotides are TGTGCCAGCAGGAAGCGGGAGGGCCCAAGTGAGCAGTTCTTC.